This T cell receptor (beta chain) stems from a study of T cell changes during pregnancy in multiple sclerosis. Measured with immunoSEQ multiplex PCR; TCRdb has only the in-frame clones, and not every one. In the table there are under 60,000 clones, about nine tenths of which are singletons. The CDR3 runs to 14 residues. Trimming pared 0 bases from V and 4 bases from J, leaving 6 bases between. Germline assignment: CDR1 MNHEY and CDR2 SVGAGI. The chain has TRBV6-5 and TRBJ2-2; D gene uncertain. This specimen was CD8+ T cells from peripheral blood mononuclear cells, taken after pregnancy. The source of this sequence is a female donor with multiple sclerosis, enrolled in a pregnancy study. CDR3 region: CASSYSVSTGELFF. The CDR3 DNA follows: TGTGCCAGCAGTTACTCTGTGAGCACCGGGGAGCTGTTTTTT.